This T cell receptor beta chain was retrieved from a study of blood T cell repertoires in COVID-19 (TCRdb year 2020). Notes on the research overall: Collaborator samples came from the United States, Italy and Spain and covered acute and convalescent phases of COVID-19. Samples came from the ongoing ImmuneRACE study (first 160 participants) plus 1,254 subjects from 6 global collaborators. A freely available public database, intended as a resource for researchers studying the immune response to SARS-CoV-2, is where the repertoires were released. The prospective study material was composed of cDNA or gDNA derived from T cells, B-cell-depleted T cells, or PBMCs. Where HLA class I and class II types were available, the types were taken from metadata supplied by the sample provider, not from assay-based typing. The dataset comprised deeply sampled blood TCRbeta repertoires from subjects exposed to, actively infected with, or recovered from COVID-19. Sample metadata almost always included a de-identified subject ID, COVID-19 status, age in years and sex.

Turning to this clone: It lacks a known antigen. No clone much larger than this one lies a single base away; base qualities are absent.

Whole blood was collected in K2EDTA tubes by collaborating institutions according to the institutions' own protocols. For TCRbeta analysis, collaborators shipped samples as frozen whole blood, isolated PBMCs, or DNA extracted from either of those sample types. The immunoSEQ Assay, a bias-controlled multiplex PCR, was used to amplify TCRbeta CDR3 regions from genomic DNA. The authors processed their data as follows. The number of nucleated cells in each sample was estimated by amplification of reference gene primers within the assay. Sequence reads were collapsed and filtered to measure the absolute abundance of every unique TCRbeta CDR3 rearrangement. Productive Simpson clonality was computed per sample as the square root of Simpson's diversity index over productive rearrangements. TCRdb took over this immuneACCESS table, retaining in-frame rearrangements with V and J assigned. Such tables are incomplete; in checked studies, under half of the missing clones stem from an unresolved V gene, and the remainder is unexplained. Clone size and the V and J calls come from that table; the DNA yielded D and trimming. A total of under 170,000 clones appear in this sample, approximately 84% of them only once. Around 2.2% of the sample comes from the top ten.

The paper's findings and limits, for the study overall: How much clinical and demographic metadata was included differed by source and by participant, and the metadata was provided uncurated.

The trim is 4 bases for V and 8 bases for J, with a gap of 9 bases between the germline ends. The germline V gene provides CDR1 SGHTA and CDR2 FQGTGA. The CDR3 sequence holds 13 residues, the cysteine and phenylalanine included. Only the CDR3 region is kept as DNA, spanning 39 bases read in frame from base 1. The clonotype comes from a man in his 70s with acute or convalescent COVID-19. Specimen: peripheral blood. Here the chain combines TRBV7-3 and TRBJ1-6; no D segment can be confidently identified. The bases are TGTGCCAGCAGCTCCAACAGTCATTCACCCCTCCACTTT. The resulting protein is CASSSNSHSPLHF.